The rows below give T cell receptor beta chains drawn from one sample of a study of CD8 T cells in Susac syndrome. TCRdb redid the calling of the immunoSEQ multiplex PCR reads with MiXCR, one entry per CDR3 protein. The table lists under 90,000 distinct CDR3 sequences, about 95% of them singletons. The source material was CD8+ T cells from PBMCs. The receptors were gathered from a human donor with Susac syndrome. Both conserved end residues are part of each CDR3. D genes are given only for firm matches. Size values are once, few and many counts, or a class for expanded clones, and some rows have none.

TGTGCCAGCAGCGTAGACCCTAGCGACTACAATGAGCAGTTCTTC	CASSVDPSDYNEQFF	.	TRBV9	TRBJ2-1	.
TGCAGTGCTAGAGTAGCGGACAAGTACTCCTACAATGAGCAGTTCTTC	CSARVADKYSYNEQFF	.	TRBV20-1	TRBJ2-1	.
TGTGCCAGCAGCTTTAGTATCGAGCAGTACTTC	CASSFSIEQYF	.	TRBV5-8	TRBJ2-7	once
TGCAGTGCTTATACTAGCTGGGGGGGAGACCACGAGCAGTACTTC	CSAYTSWGGDHEQYF	TRBD2	TRBV20-1	TRBJ2-7	.
TGTGCCAGCAGTTACCGTCCAAATGAGCAGTTCTTC	CASSYRPNEQFF	.	TRBV6-2/TRBV6-3	TRBJ2-1	.
TGCGCCAGCAGCATGGGACAGGGAGTATACAATGAGCAGTTCTTC	CASSMGQGVYNEQFF	TRBD1	TRBV5-1	TRBJ2-1	.
TGCGCCAGCAGCCCATCCGGGGCTAGCGGAGGGTCCTACAATGAGCAGTTCTTC	CASSPSGASGGSYNEQFF	TRBD2	TRBV4-1	TRBJ2-1	.
TGTGCCAGCAGTACCGGACTAGCGGGAGTCGGGGAGCTGTTTTTT	CASSTGLAGVGELFF	TRBD2	TRBV6-5	TRBJ2-2	.
TGCGCCAGCAGGGGGTTGGAGGAGACCCAGTACTTC	CASRGLEETQYF	.	TRBV5-1	TRBJ2-5	.
TGTGCCAGCTCGAGCCGTGTACGGAGTATTATCTACAACACAGATACGCAGTATTTT	CASSSRVRSIIYNTDTQYF	.	TRBV2	TRBJ2-3	once
TGCAGTGCTTCGGACAGTCATGGCAATCAGCCCCAGCATTTT	CSASDSHGNQPQHF	.	TRBV20-1	TRBJ1-5	.
TGTGCCAGCAGCATTACAGGGAACTCCTACGAGCAGTACTTC	CASSITGNSYEQYF	.	TRBV5-4	TRBJ2-7	.
TGTGCCAGCAGTTTCGCGACAGCGGGAGGGCCAGGCGAGCAGTACTTC	CASSFATAGGPGEQYF	TRBD2	TRBV27	TRBJ2-7	.
TGTGCCAGCAGCCCCCACCGGGTCAGCCAAGAGACCCAGTACTTC	CASSPHRVSQETQYF	.	TRBV7-2	TRBJ2-5	.
TGTGCCAGCAGCTCCGGGACCCAAAACATTCAGTACTTC	CASSSGTQNIQYF	.	TRBV7-6	TRBJ2-4	.
TGTGCCAGCAGCTCAACCGGGACTAACTACGAGCAGTACTTC	CASSSTGTNYEQYF	TRBD2	TRBV7-9	TRBJ2-7	.
TGTGCCAGCAGCTCGGGCCTCCCCACCGGGCAGTACTTC	CASSSGLPTGQYF	.	TRBV7-9	TRBJ2-7	.
TGTGCCTGGAGTAACGGAGATGGGGCCAACGTCCTGACTTTC	CAWSNGDGANVLTF	.	TRBV30	TRBJ2-6	.
TGTGCCAGCAGCCAACAAGCGGGACCTTACAATGAGCAGTTCTTC	CASSQQAGPYNEQFF	TRBD2	TRBV7-9	TRBJ2-1	once
TGTGCCAGCAGCTTACAGATTCAAGAGACCCAGTACTTC	CASSLQIQETQYF	.	TRBV13	TRBJ2-5	.
TGTGCCAGCAGCTTGGAAACCGCCCCTGGGTTCTTC	CASSLETAPGFF	.	TRBV5-6	TRBJ2-1	.
TGTGCCAGCAGCGGCCCCCAGGGCTACGAGCAGTACTTC	CASSGPQGYEQYF	.	TRBV13	TRBJ2-7	.
TGCAGCGTTGGATGGCCGACTAGCGGGTCAAGCACAGATACGCAGTATTTT	CSVGWPTSGSSTDTQYF	TRBD2	TRBV29-1	TRBJ2-3	.
TGTGCCAGCAGTTTACTAGCGGGAGGTAGTAGTGAGCAGTTCTTC	CASSLLAGGSSEQFF	TRBD2	TRBV6-5	TRBJ2-1	.
TGTGCCAGCAGGGTTGGGGGGCCGAACACTGAAGCTTTCTTT	CASRVGGPNTEAFF	.	TRBV6-5	TRBJ1-1	.
TGCGCCAGCAGGTCCACACCCAGCGGGAGCTCCTACAATGAGCAGTTCTTC	CASRSTPSGSSYNEQFF	TRBD2	TRBV5-1	TRBJ2-1	.
TGTGCCAGCAGCCAAGCTTTTGCGGGAGACACAGATACGCAGTATTTT	CASSQAFAGDTDTQYF	TRBD2	TRBV14	TRBJ2-3	.
TGCAGTGCTAGAGATTGGGGGGTTCGGAATGAGCAGTTCTTC	CSARDWGVRNEQFF	.	TRBV20-1	TRBJ2-1	.
TGCGCCAGCAGCCCGTGGGGGGACACTGAAGCTTTCTTT	CASSPWGDTEAFF	.	TRBV5-1	TRBJ1-1	.
TGTGCCAGCAGCTTAGGGACAGCCTCCTACAATGAGCAGTTCTTC	CASSLGTASYNEQFF	.	TRBV11-2	TRBJ2-1	.
TGTGCCAGCAGTTACAACGGAGCGAACACCGGGGAGCTGTTTTTT	CASSYNGANTGELFF	.	TRBV6-2/TRBV6-3	TRBJ2-2	.
TGTGCCAGCAGCTCAGAGAGGACGGGGGGCTGGGAGCAGTACTTC	CASSSERTGGWEQYF	.	TRBV7-9	TRBJ2-7	.
TGTGCCAGCAGCAAAGGGGGTTTGAACACTGAAGCTTTCTTT	CASSKGGLNTEAFF	.	TRBV9	TRBJ1-1	.
TGTGCCAGTGAGGGACAGGGGGAAACCTACGAGCAGTACTTC	CASEGQGETYEQYF	TRBD1	TRBV28	TRBJ2-7	.
TGTGCCAGCAGCCAAGAACTTGATACTAGCACAGATACGCAGTATTTT	CASSQELDTSTDTQYF	.	TRBV4-2	TRBJ2-3	.
TGTGCCAGCAGCCCCGGGACAGCCACTGAAGCTTTCTTT	CASSPGTATEAFF	TRBD1	TRBV6-5	TRBJ1-1	.
TGTGCCAGCAGTACGGACCAAATTAACACCGGGGAGCTGTTTTTT	CASSTDQINTGELFF	.	TRBV27	TRBJ2-2	.
TGTGCCAGCGGACAGACCACAGATACGCAGTATTTT	CASGQTTDTQYF	.	TRBV11-2	TRBJ2-3	few
TGTGCCAGCAGCTTAGAGCACCTCCAAGAGACCCAGTACTTC	CASSLEHLQETQYF	.	TRBV7-6	TRBJ2-5	.
TGTGCCAGCAGCCAAGATCGGTGGGCAGGGGGCTACGAGCAGTACTTC	CASSQDRWAGGYEQYF	TRBD1	TRBV3-1	TRBJ2-7	.
TGTGCCAGTAGTGTCGGACTCCCGAACACAGATACGCAGTATTTT	CASSVGLPNTDTQYF	.	TRBV19	TRBJ2-3	once
TGTGCCAGTCGGGACTCTCCCGGCGGGGAGCAGTTCTTC	CASRDSPGGEQFF	.	TRBV7-9	TRBJ2-1	.
TGTGCCAGCAGCTTAGTCGGCGGAGGGCAAGAGACCCAGTACTTC	CASSLVGGGQETQYF	.	TRBV7-9	TRBJ2-5	once
TGCAGTGCGAAAAGGGCCCTGGAGACCCAGTACTTC	CSAKRALETQYF	.	TRBV20-1	TRBJ2-5	.
TGTGCCAGCAGCTCTACGTCTACCTATGGCTACACCTTC	CASSSTSTYGYTF	.	TRBV7-2	TRBJ1-2	.
TGCAGCGTTGAAGAAAATGGGGGGCAGCCCTACGAGCAGTACTTC	CSVEENGGQPYEQYF	.	TRBV29-1	TRBJ2-7	.
TGTGCCAGCAGCCCCTCCCCCACTGAAGCTTTCTTT	CASSPSPTEAFF	.	TRBV4-2	TRBJ1-1	.
TGCGCCAGCAGCGGACCGGGACTAGCGGGAGAAGAGACCCAGTACTTC	CASSGPGLAGEETQYF	TRBD2	TRBV5-1	TRBJ2-5	.
TGCAGTGCTAGAGACTACCACTCCTACAATGAGCAGTTCTTC	CSARDYHSYNEQFF	.	TRBV20-1	TRBJ2-1	.
TGTGCCAGCAGCCACGCCGGGACTAGCGTTTACAATGAGCAGTTCTTC	CASSHAGTSVYNEQFF	TRBD2	TRBV7-6	TRBJ2-1	.
TGCAGCGTTGGGGGGACAGGGGGGCGCGATGGCTACACCTTC	CSVGGTGGRDGYTF	TRBD1	TRBV29-1	TRBJ1-2	.
TGTGCCAGCAGCTTAGGCGGGGCGGATGAGCAGTTCTTC	CASSLGGADEQFF	.	TRBV7-3	TRBJ2-1	.
TGTGCCAGCAGTGACTCGTTGGGGGATGGCTACACCTTC	CASSDSLGDGYTF	.	TRBV6-4	TRBJ1-2	.